The rows below give T cell receptor beta chains drawn from one sample of a study of cytomegalovirus exposure and HLA in healthy donors. Data came from immunoSEQ multiplex PCR; TCRdb stores just in-frame clones and leaves some out. The sample has tens of thousands of clones, 50% to 75% seen once; the top ten hold 3.9%. The sample comprised PBMCs. These receptor sequences come from a young man in good health and CMV-seronegative. CDR3s include the opening cysteine and the closing phenylalanine or tryptophan. The order of the fields is J gene, D gene, V gene, clone size, CDR3 protein, CDR3 DNA. The D gene is left open where the match is weak. Expanded clones get a size class; other rows say once, few or many, or leave the size out.

TRBJ2-3,TRBD1,TRBV14,.,CASSQEGTGAVTDTQYF,TGTGCCAGCAGCCAAGAGGGGACAGGTGCCGTCACAGATACGCAGTATTTT
TRBJ1-2,TRBD1,TRBV7-9,few,CASSQGQGYGYTF,TGTGCCAGCAGCCAGGGACAGGGCTATGGCTACACCTTC
TRBJ1-1,.,TRBV27,.,CASSPLGEAKPPEAFF,TGTGCCAGCAGTCCTTTGGGGGAGGCTAAACCCCCCGAAGCTTTCTTT
TRBJ2-7,.,TRBV30,.,CAWSVRRAGGFLGYEQYF,TGTGCCTGGAGTGTACGGAGGGCAGGAGGTTTCTTGGGTTACGAGCAGTACTTC
TRBJ2-7,.,TRBV4-1,.,CASSQVSGHSNYEQYF,TGCGCCAGCAGCCAAGTCTCCGGACACTCAAACTACGAGCAGTACTTC
TRBJ2-7,.,TRBV9,.,CASSVAPEIIYEQYF,TGTGCCAGCAGCGTAGCTCCAGAAATTATCTACGAGCAGTACTTC
TRBJ2-7,.,TRBV19,.,CASRPDRSYEQYF,TGTGCCAGCCGCCCCGACAGGTCCTACGAGCAGTACTTC
TRBJ1-2,TRBD1,TRBV19,.,CASGGTVYGYTF,TGTGCCAGTGGCGGGACAGTCTATGGCTACACCTTC
TRBJ1-1,TRBD1,TRBV6-1,.,CASSEAGQGGYTEAFF,TGTGCCAGCAGTGAAGCGGGACAGGGGGGATATACTGAAGCTTTCTTT
TRBJ1-5,.,TRBV7-8,.,CASSLPGISQPQHF,TGTGCCAGCAGCTTACCAGGAATCTCTCAGCCCCAGCATTTT
TRBJ2-2,.,TRBV19,few,CASSGAGGATGELFF,TGTGCCAGTAGTGGAGCTGGGGGGGCCACCGGGGAGCTGTTTTTT
TRBJ2-5,TRBD2,TRBV5-1,.,CASSWKRELETQYF,TGCGCCAGCAGCTGGAAGCGGGAGTTAGAGACCCAGTACTTC
TRBJ2-2,TRBD2,TRBV5-5,.,CASSLRTSGGAGTGELFF,TGTGCCAGCAGCTTGAGGACTAGCGGGGGGGCCGGGACCGGGGAGCTGTTTTTT
TRBJ2-4,TRBD2,TRBV28,few,CASSLGLGQYF,TGTGCCAGCAGTCTCGGACTAGGGCAGTACTTC
TRBJ2-7,TRBD2,TRBV7-2,few,CASSPGTSGYEQYF,TGTGCCAGCAGCCCCGGGACTAGCGGTTACGAGCAGTACTTC
TRBJ1-1,.,TRBV7-8,.,CASSQERGNTEAFF,TGTGCCAGCAGCCAAGAGAGAGGGAACACTGAAGCTTTCTTT
TRBJ2-7,.,TRBV5-8,once,CASSLVEIYEQYF,TGTGCCAGCAGCTTGGTAGAGATCTACGAGCAGTACTTC
TRBJ1-5,TRBD1,TRBV19,.,CASIRRTGTGGSPNQPQHF,TGTGCCAGTATACGTCGGACGGGGACAGGGGGTTCCCCAAATCAGCCCCAGCATTTT
TRBJ2-4,TRBD2,TRBV5-1,few,CASSLGEGNIQYF,TGCGCCAGCAGCTTGGGGGAGGGGAACATTCAGTACTTC
TRBJ2-5,TRBD2,TRBV7-3,.,CASSLKGLAGGYQETQYF,TGTGCCAGCAGCTTAAAGGGACTAGCGGGGGGGTACCAAGAGACCCAGTACTTC
TRBJ2-3,TRBD1,TRBV4-3,few,CASSQGLRGQEDTQYF,TGCGCCAGCAGCCAAGGGCTCCGGGGACAGGAAGATACGCAGTATTTT
TRBJ2-1,TRBD2,TRBV7-2,once,CASSLAGLENNEQFF,TGTGCCAGCAGCTTAGCGGGACTAGAGAACAATGAGCAGTTCTTC
TRBJ2-1,TRBD1,TRBV10-3,.,CAISETFQGALYNEQFF,TGTGCCATCAGTGAGACTTTTCAGGGGGCCCTTTACAATGAGCAGTTCTTC
TRBJ2-7,TRBD1,TRBV6-6,.,CASSNGQGGYEQYF,TGTGCCAGCAGCAACGGACAGGGGGGTTACGAGCAGTACTTC
TRBJ2-5,.,TRBV21-1,.,CASTGSTSRATQYF,TGTGCCAGCACCGGGTCGACTAGCCGGGCGACCCAGTACTTC
TRBJ2-2,TRBD2,TRBV13,.,CASSLEPRAGLAGGPGTGELFF,TGTGCCAGCAGCTTAGAGCCCCGGGCGGGACTAGCGGGAGGGCCAGGCACCGGGGAGCTGTTTTTT
TRBJ2-1,TRBD2,TRBV11-2,.,CASSKRTGGNEQFF,TGTGCCAGCAGCAAACGTACGGGGGGTAATGAGCAGTTCTTC
TRBJ2-5,TRBD2,TRBV6-5,few,CASSYGPSGGVETQYF,TGTGCCAGCAGTTACGGGCCTAGCGGGGGGGTAGAGACCCAGTACTTC
TRBJ2-5,TRBD2,TRBV9,.,CASSAGLRGGATETQYF,TGTGCCAGCAGCGCCGGCCTGCGCGGGGGGGCAACAGAGACCCAGTACTTC
TRBJ1-2,TRBD1,TRBV9,.,CASSVAQQGDNYGYTF,TGTGCCAGCAGCGTAGCCCAACAGGGGGATAACTATGGCTACACCTTC
TRBJ2-7,.,TRBV5-4,.,CASSRDFPSSYEQYF,TGTGCCAGCAGCCGGGACTTTCCTAGCTCCTACGAGCAGTACTTC
TRBJ2-2,.,TRBV4-2,.,CASTPRREKNTGELFF,TGTGCCAGCACCCCGAGAAGGGAGAAAAACACCGGGGAGCTGTTTTTT
TRBJ1-2,.,TRBV5-4,.,CASSFDRTNYGYTF,TGTGCCAGCAGCTTTGACAGAACCAACTATGGCTACACCTTC
TRBJ2-5,.,TRBV2,.,CASHSPQETQYF,TGTGCCAGCCACTCCCCCCAAGAGACCCAGTACTTC
TRBJ1-2,TRBD1,TRBV4-3,.,CASSQQSQGARDYSYTF,TGCGCCAGCAGCCAACAATCACAGGGGGCGAGGGACTATAGCTACACCTTC
TRBJ2-1,TRBD2,TRBV6-4,.,CASSDLAGASNEQFF,TGTGCCAGCAGTGATTTAGCGGGGGCCTCCAATGAGCAGTTCTTC
TRBJ1-5,.,TRBV4-2,.,CASSPREGREHKPQHF,TGTGCCAGCAGCCCGCGGGAGGGCAGGGAGCATAAGCCCCAGCATTTT
TRBJ2-3,.,TRBV18,once,CASSPGQGQGDTQYF,TGTGCCAGCTCACCGGGCCAGGGCCAGGGGGATACGCAGTATTTT
TRBJ2-2,.,TRBV9,.,CASSPHTGELFF,TGTGCCAGCAGCCCCCATACCGGGGAGCTGTTTTTT
TRBJ2-1,.,TRBV5-4,few,CASSPSPGLGSSYNEQFF,TGTGCCAGCAGCCCCTCCCCGGGACTGGGTAGCTCCTACAATGAGCAGTTCTTC